These T cell receptor beta chains were read from a single sample in a study of blood T cell repertoires in COVID-19. Sequenced by immunoSEQ multiplex PCR; TCRdb stores in-frame clones only, minus some. Of 95,000 to 150,000 clones listed, over 70% are singletons. Material for sequencing was peripheral blood. The receptor set was obtained from a woman aged 45-60 years with acute or convalescent COVID-19. Each CDR3 is given with its conserved first and last residue. The D gene is left open where the match is weak. Size values are once, few and many counts, or a class for expanded clones, and some rows have none.

CDR3 length,V gene,D gene,clone size,J gene,CDR3 protein,CDR3 DNA
15,TRBV2,-,-,TRBJ1-1,CASRGQVNMNTEAFF,TGTGCCAGCAGGGGTCAGGTTAACATGAACACTGAAGCTTTCTTT
13,TRBV29-1,TRBD1,-,TRBJ1-1,CSASLTGTTEAFF,TGCAGCGCCAGTTTGACAGGGACCACTGAAGCTTTCTTT
11,TRBV3-1/TRBV3-2,-,few,TRBJ2-3,CASSLLDTQYF,TGTGCCAGCAGCCTCCTGGATACGCAGTATTTT
15,TRBV5-1,-,-,TRBJ1-4,CASSFYGATNEKLFF,TGCGCCAGCAGCTTTTACGGTGCAACTAATGAAAAACTGTTTTTT
15,TRBV7-6,-,-,TRBJ1-1,CASSSALLPGTEAFF,TGTGCCAGCAGCTCCGCCTTACTCCCGGGCACTGAAGCTTTCTTT
14,TRBV27,-,-,TRBJ2-7,CASSSAGSGYEQYF,TGTGCCAGCAGCTCCGCGGGATCCGGCTACGAGCAGTACTTC
15,TRBV6-5,-,-,TRBJ1-4,CASSQRGRDEEKLFF,TGTGCCAGCAGCCAGAGGGGGAGGGACGAGGAAAAACTGTTTTTT
12,TRBV18,-,once,TRBJ2-5,CASSPLQETQYF,TGTGCCAGCTCACCACTGCAGGAGACCCAGTACTTC
15,TRBV9,-,few,TRBJ1-2,CASSAGGAIPGGYTF,TGTGCCAGCAGCGCTGGGGGCGCAATACCGGGGGGCTACACCTTC
13,TRBV3-1/TRBV3-2,-,-,TRBJ1-1,CASSQGVRGEAFF,TGTGCCAGCAGCCAAGGAGTGCGAGGAGAAGCTTTCTTT
13,TRBV11-3,-,few,TRBJ1-2,CASSLAGGYGYTF,TGTGCCAGCAGCTTGGCGGGAGGATATGGCTACACCTTC
14,TRBV7-9,-,-,TRBJ1-5,CASSQDISNQPQHF,TGTGCCAGCAGCCAGGACATCAGCAATCAGCCCCAGCATTTT
11,TRBV20-1,-,-,TRBJ1-2,CSALAGEGYTF,TGCAGTGCCCTAGCGGGGGAGGGCTACACCTTC
12,TRBV5-4,-,-,TRBJ1-6,CASSTGNSPLHF,TGTGCCAGCAGTACGGGTAATTCACCCCTCCACTTT
15,TRBV19,-,once,TRBJ2-1,CASSIGAGERNEQFF,TGTGCCAGTAGTATAGGAGCAGGGGAGAGGAATGAGCAGTTCTTC
12,TRBV27,-,-,TRBJ1-1,CASSLRGGEAFF,TGTGCCAGCAGTTTAAGGGGGGGTGAAGCTTTCTTT
13,TRBV30,-,-,TRBJ1-1,CAWSGGLYTEAFF,TGTGCCTGGAGTGGGGGCCTGTACACTGAAGCTTTCTTT
12,TRBV2,-,-,TRBJ2-3,CASTPNTDTQYF,TGTGCCAGCACCCCAAACACAGATACGCAGTATTTT
15,TRBV5-1,-,once,TRBJ1-1,CASSTLQGLNTEAFF,TGCGCCAGCAGCACCCTACAGGGATTGAACACTGAAGCTTTCTTT
14,TRBV25-1,TRBD1,-,TRBJ1-1,CASSTDRGDTEAFF,TGTGCCAGCAGTACGGACAGGGGGGACACTGAAGCTTTCTTT
12,TRBV28,-,-,TRBJ1-2,CASRDSRYGYTF,TGTGCCAGCAGGGACAGTCGCTATGGCTACACCTTC
13,TRBV3-1/TRBV3-2,-,-,TRBJ2-3,CASSLGGTDTQYF,TGTGCCAGCAGCCTCGGGGGCACAGATACGCAGTATTTT
17,TRBV14,TRBD1,-,TRBJ2-7,CASSQARQGRSSYEQYF,TGTGCCAGCAGCCAAGCAAGACAGGGCCGAAGCTCCTACGAGCAGTACTTC